A selection of T cell receptor beta chains follows, all from one sample in a study of shared clonotypes between healthy human individuals. The repertoire was sequenced with immunoSEQ multiplex PCR; TCRdb's copy has only in-frame clones and lacks some. The sample lists about 2,500,000 clones; approximately 90% were seen once. Sequenced: naive CD4+ T cells sorted from blood. These receptors were collected from a man aged 18 to 29 in good health. Each CDR3 is given with its conserved first and last residue. The D gene is left open where the match is weak. Clone size is stated in some rows and not others, as once, few, many or a class when expanded.

-	TRBV5-1	TRBD1	TRBJ2-1	CASSAQTGLRNEQFF	TGCGCCAGCAGCGCCCAGACAGGGTTGCGCAATGAGCAGTTCTTC
-	TRBV6-6	-	TRBJ1-2	CASSPRGAWGYTF	TGTGCCAGCAGTCCTAGGGGCGCGTGGGGCTACACCTTC
-	TRBV6-6	TRBD2	TRBJ2-1	CASSYWREPSYNEQFF	TGTGCCAGCAGTTACTGGCGGGAGCCGTCCTACAATGAGCAGTTCTTC
few	TRBV4-3	-	TRBJ1-6	CASSQDGTGNNSPLHF	TGCGCCAGCAGCCAAGATGGGACGGGAAATAATTCACCCCTCCACTTT
-	TRBV10-1	-	TRBJ1-3	CASSDSQLSGNTIYF	TGCGCCAGCAGCGACAGCCAGCTCTCTGGAAACACCATATATTTT
-	TRBV30	TRBD1	TRBJ1-5	CAWSGTGIQPQHF	TGTGCCTGGTCCGGGACAGGGATCCAGCCCCAGCATTTT
-	TRBV28	TRBD1	TRBJ1-5	CASSPWGTGQGHQPQHF	TGTGCCAGCAGTCCATGGGGAACGGGACAGGGGCATCAGCCCCAGCATTTT
once	TRBV11-2	-	TRBJ2-7	CASSLLQGRSYEQYF	TGTGCCAGCAGCTTATTGCAGGGACGGTCCTACGAGCAGTACTTC
once	TRBV10-3	TRBD2	TRBJ2-7	CAINREREGRYEQYF	TGTGCCATCAATAGGGAGCGGGAGGGCCGGTACGAGCAGTACTTC
-	TRBV5-6	-	TRBJ2-3	CASSSGTRNTDTQYF	TGTGCCAGCAGCTCCGGCACACGAAACACAGATACGCAGTATTTT
-	TRBV18	-	TRBJ2-5	CASSPGRGETQYF	TGTGCCAGCTCACCAGGAAGAGGAGAGACCCAGTACTTC
-	TRBV19	TRBD1	TRBJ2-5	CASSPGGETQYF	TGTGCCAGTAGCCCAGGGGGAGAGACCCAGTACTTC
-	TRBV7-2	TRBD2	TRBJ2-1	CASSLGLAGNNEQFF	TGTGCCAGCAGCCTAGGGCTAGCGGGCAACAATGAGCAGTTCTTC
-	TRBV5-1	TRBD2	TRBJ2-4	CASSLAETSGGAGNIQYF	TGCGCCAGCAGCTTGGCGGAGACTAGCGGGGGGGCAGGAAACATTCAGTACTTC
-	TRBV7-2	TRBD2	TRBJ2-2	CASSSLAGGHTGELFF	TGTGCCAGCAGCTCGCTAGCGGGGGGGCACACCGGGGAGCTGTTTTTT
-	TRBV25-1	-	TRBJ1-6	CASSEWTNNSPLHF	TGTGCCAGCAGTGAATGGACCAATAATTCACCCCTCCACTTT
-	TRBV7-8	-	TRBJ2-7	CASSPGPTQPFYEQYF	TGTGCCAGCAGCCCCGGTCCGACCCAACCTTTCTACGAGCAGTACTTC
once	TRBV4-1	-	TRBJ2-7	CASSPLASYEQYF	TGCGCCAGCAGCCCACTAGCCTCCTACGAGCAGTACTTC
-	TRBV28	-	TRBJ2-7	CASNTPRSPTRQYF	TGTGCCAGCAATACACCCCGGTCCCCTACGAGGCAGTACTTC
-	TRBV5-1	-	TRBJ2-2	CASSLDPGVGTGELFF	TGCGCCAGCAGCTTGGACCCAGGGGTGGGGACCGGGGAGCTGTTTTTT
-	TRBV19	-	TRBJ2-3	CASSIQGSTDTQYF	TGTGCCAGTAGTATTCAGGGGTCCACAGATACGCAGTATTTT
-	TRBV6-1	TRBD1	TRBJ1-2	CASSADRGYGYTF	TGTGCCAGCAGCGCGGACAGGGGATATGGCTACACCTTC
-	TRBV7-3	TRBD1	TRBJ2-5	CASSQLGTGGETQYF	TGTGCCAGCAGCCAACTTGGGACAGGGGGAGAGACCCAGTACTTC
once	TRBV10-3	TRBD1	TRBJ1-6	CAISGGLTGRSPLHF	TGTGCCATCAGTGGCGGGTTGACAGGGAGGTCACCCCTCCACTTT
-	TRBV6-6	-	TRBJ2-7	CASSTPGVPYEQYF	TGTGCCAGCAGCACCCCAGGGGTACCCTACGAGCAGTACTTC
-	TRBV5-6	TRBD2	TRBJ2-1	CASSLGPLGGVQFF	TGTGCCAGCAGCTTGGGGCCCCTGGGAGGGGTGCAGTTCTTC
-	TRBV5-1	TRBD1	TRBJ2-7	CASSMRQGSPYEQYF	TGCGCCAGCAGCATGCGACAGGGAAGCCCCTACGAGCAGTACTTC
once	TRBV28	-	TRBJ2-7	CASRANSYEQYF	TGTGCCAGCAGGGCAAACTCCTACGAGCAGTACTTC
-	TRBV30	-	TRBJ2-1	CAWSRSTEQFF	TGTGCCTGGAGTCGCAGTACTGAGCAGTTCTTC
-	TRBV4-1	-	TRBJ2-7	CASRGVGYYEQYF	TGCGCCAGCAGGGGAGTGGGTTACTACGAGCAGTACTTC
-	TRBV11-2	-	TRBJ2-6	CASSVRLSGANVLTF	TGTGCCAGCAGCGTCCGGTTGTCTGGGGCCAACGTCCTGACTTTC
-	TRBV18	-	TRBJ1-4	CASSRGNNEKLFF	TGTGCCAGCTCACGGGGCAATAATGAAAAACTGTTTTTT
-	TRBV7-3	TRBD1	TRBJ2-2	CASSLRPGQANTGELFF	TGTGCCAGCAGCTTGCGTCCGGGACAGGCGAACACCGGGGAGCTGTTTTTT
few	TRBV18	-	TRBJ1-1	CASSPVEGTEAFF	TGTGCCAGCTCACCGGTCGAGGGCACTGAAGCTTTCTTT
few	TRBV6-5	-	TRBJ1-3	CASSRGLGGGNTIYF	TGTGCCAGCAGCCGCGGCTTGGGGGGTGGAAACACCATATATTTT
-	TRBV5-1	TRBD1	TRBJ2-3	CASSRNRGATDTQYF	TGCGCCAGCAGCCGGAACAGGGGGGCAACAGATACGCAGTATTTT
few	TRBV15	TRBD2	TRBJ2-7	CATSREVAGNEQYF	TGTGCCACCAGCAGAGAAGTAGCGGGGAACGAGCAGTACTTC
-	TRBV25-1	-	TRBJ1-6	CASSAEIFGNSPLHF	TGTGCCAGCAGTGCCGAGATCTTCGGGAATTCACCCCTCCACTTT
-	TRBV27	-	TRBJ1-2	CASSLQTVEGLSGYTF	TGTGCCAGCAGTTTACAGACAGTGGAGGGGTTGAGTGGCTACACCTTC
-	TRBV5-1	TRBD2	TRBJ2-7	CASSLDTSGGSYEQYF	TGCGCCAGCAGCTTGGACACTAGCGGGGGTTCCTACGAGCAGTACTTC
-	TRBV15	TRBD2	TRBJ2-2	CATHRTSGGTGELFF	TGTGCCACCCACCGGACTAGCGGGGGCACCGGGGAGCTGTTTTTT
-	TRBV5-1	-	TRBJ2-2	CASSLAEVNTGELFF	TGCGCCAGCAGCTTGGCCGAGGTGAACACCGGGGAGCTGTTTTTT
-	TRBV9	-	TRBJ1-2	CASTGGGYYGYTF	TGTGCCAGCACCGGAGGAGGTTACTATGGCTACACCTTC
once	TRBV9	TRBD2	TRBJ2-1	CASSQTLAGAYNEQFF	TGTGCCAGCAGTCAAACCTTAGCGGGGGCCTACAATGAGCAGTTCTTC
-	TRBV2	-	TRBJ1-2	CASSKADVTTYGYTF	TGTGCCAGCAGTAAAGCGGACGTGACTACCTATGGCTACACCTTC
-	TRBV5-1	-	TRBJ2-1	CASSSRLTDNEQFF	TGCGCCAGCAGCTCGCGCCTGACGGACAATGAGCAGTTCTTC
once	TRBV7-2	TRBD1	TRBJ1-2	CASSSTGGYGYTF	TGTGCCAGCAGCTCCACAGGGGGCTATGGCTACACCTTC
-	TRBV5-1	-	TRBJ2-1	CASSSARDLRNEQFF	TGCGCCAGCAGCTCCGCGCGAGACCTCCGCAATGAGCAGTTCTTC
-	TRBV7-2	TRBD2	TRBJ2-7	CASSWMRTSLNYEQYF	TGTGCCAGCAGCTGGATGCGGACTAGCCTCAACTACGAGCAGTACTTC
-	TRBV6-5	TRBD1	TRBJ2-7	CASRRGQGGYEQYF	TGTGCCAGCAGGCGGGGACAGGGAGGCTACGAGCAGTACTTC
-	TRBV4-3	-	TRBJ2-2	CASSQDRIGPGELFF	TGCGCCAGCAGCCAAGATCGGATAGGGCCCGGGGAGCTGTTTTTT
-	TRBV9	-	TRBJ1-3	CASSVTGSSGNTIYF	TGTGCCAGCAGCGTAACGGGTTCGAGTGGAAACACCATATATTTT
-	TRBV10-3	-	TRBJ2-1	CAISGTGGPYEQFF	TGTGCCATCAGCGGGACGGGCGGGCCGTACGAGCAGTTCTTC
-	TRBV18	TRBD1	TRBJ1-1	CASSPDRGMNTEAFF	TGTGCCAGCTCACCGGACAGGGGCATGAACACTGAAGCTTTCTTT